This TCR beta chain was recovered during a study of T cell responses to AZD1222 COVID-19 vaccine. The study, taken as a whole, reports: Spike-specific TCR breadth and depth grew following two AZD1222 doses.

Clones were sequenced by immunoSEQ multiplex PCR, and TCRdb holds only the in-frame ones, with some missing. The sample consists of about 86,000 clones, 78% of them appearing once. Comments on this clone: No antigen is known for it.

J was trimmed by 4 bases and V by 5 bases; bases with no gene match: 7. Germline CDR1 MGHDK, CDR2 SYGVNS. The CDR3 extends over 16 amino acids. The gene calls are TRBV25-1 and TRBJ2-2; the match to TRBD2 covers 10 bases. The sample in question was peripheral blood, obtained on day 0 of AZD1222 vaccination. The TCR originated in an adult in good health. DNA for the CDR3: TGTGCCAGCAGTTTAATAGCGGGAGGCACCACCGGGGAGCTGTTTTTT. Protein: CASSLIAGGTTGELFF.